This T cell receptor beta chain was sequenced in a study of blood T cell repertoires in COVID-19 (dated by TCRdb to the early 2020s). In terms of the full investigation: The collaborator samples originated in the United States, Italy and Spain and spanned the acute and convalescent phases of COVID-19. Subjects who had been exposed to COVID-19, were actively infected with it, or had recovered from it provided the deeply sampled blood TCRbeta repertoires that made up the dataset. A freely available public database, intended as a resource for researchers studying the immune response to SARS-CoV-2, is where the repertoires were released. Sample metadata almost always included a de-identified subject ID, COVID-19 status, age in years and sex. The samples were drawn from the first 160 participants of the ongoing ImmuneRACE study and from 1,200 or so subjects provided by 6 global collaborators. HLA class I and class II types, where available, came from metadata supplied by the sample provider rather than from assay-based typing. The material from the prospective study consisted of cDNA or gDNA derived from T cells, B-cell-depleted T cells, or PBMCs.

TCRbeta CDR3 regions were amplified from genomic DNA by means of the immunoSEQ Assay, a bias-controlled multiplex PCR. As for the original processing: The number of nucleated cells in each sample was estimated from the amplification of reference gene primers within the assay. To quantify the absolute abundance of each unique TCRbeta CDR3 rearrangement, sequence reads were collapsed and filtered. For each sample, productive Simpson clonality was calculated as the square root of Simpson's diversity index across productive rearrangements. This immuneACCESS table, as held by TCRdb, lists in-frame sequences with V and J called but not all clones. Of the missing ones, under half trace to an unresolved V gene in checked studies; the others have no known cause. For V, J and clone size, that table is used; D and trimming come from the DNA. The sample has 140,000 or so clones on record, approximately 80% of them singletons. Of the sample, roughly 3% falls within the top ten clones.

Based on the germline V gene, the CDR1 and CDR2 sequences are MNHEY and SVGEGT. From the cysteine through the phenylalanine, the CDR3 covers 15 amino acids. Only CDR3 DNA remains: 45 bases, in frame from the first base. Deletion took 5 bases off V and 4 bases off J, with a span of 18 bases between the germline ends. The study at large found these results: The amount of clinical and demographic metadata varied by source and participant and was provided uncurated.

A remark on this clone: Its antigen specificity is not known. Base qualities are missing; no much larger clone stands one base away.

Collaborating institutions collected whole blood in K2EDTA tubes following their own protocols. Collaborator samples were shipped for TCRbeta analysis as frozen whole blood, isolated PBMCs, or DNA extracted from either sample type. The sample was peripheral blood. The chain is encoded by TRBV6-2 or TRBV6-3 joined to TRBJ2-7, with a weak D call of TRBD1 (8 bases match). The receptor was derived from a woman of 80 years or more with acute or convalescent COVID-19. The CDR3 has the sequence CASSTGGGENYEQYF. Here is the DNA: TGTGCCAGCAGTACAGGGGGAGGGGAGAATTACGAGCAGTACTTC.